This T cell receptor (beta chain) was recovered during a study of beta chain features in type 1 diabetes. Expressed TCRB transcripts got sequenced, as all isolated RNA was reverse transcribed. The study sequenced naive, central memory and regulatory T cell samples to an average of around 3.5 million reads. Profiling relied on immunoSEQ multiplex PCR, and the TCRdb table lists in-frame clones only, not all of them. The sample holds 85,000 to 110,000 clones, roughly 28% seen once. CD4+ naive, central memory, regulatory and stem cell-like memory subsets were isolated by sorting on CD45RO/CCR7/CD25/CD127/CD95/CD27. Broader study findings: Whether TCRB rearrangement is influenced by HLA type went unresolved here. A cDNA-based sequencing approach could over-represent cells with high TCR expression. All four CD4+ subsets of Type 1 diabetes patients contained TCRB CDR3s that were moderately but significantly shorter.

Turning to this clone: What it recognizes is unknown.

The sample comprised central memory CD4+ T cells from blood. The source of this sequence is a woman under 30 with type 1 diabetes.

The CDR3, as DNA: TGTGCCAGCAGTTTAAAATCAGGTCTGGGCGTATATAGCAATCAGCCCCAGCATTTT. It codes for CASSLKSGLGVYSNQPQHF. V is TRBV27 and J is TRBJ1-5; D not resolved. V lost 2 bases, J lost 0 bases, and 20 bases lay in between. From germline, CDR1 is MNHEY and CDR2 SMNVEV (reference sequence). This CDR3 is built from 19 residues.